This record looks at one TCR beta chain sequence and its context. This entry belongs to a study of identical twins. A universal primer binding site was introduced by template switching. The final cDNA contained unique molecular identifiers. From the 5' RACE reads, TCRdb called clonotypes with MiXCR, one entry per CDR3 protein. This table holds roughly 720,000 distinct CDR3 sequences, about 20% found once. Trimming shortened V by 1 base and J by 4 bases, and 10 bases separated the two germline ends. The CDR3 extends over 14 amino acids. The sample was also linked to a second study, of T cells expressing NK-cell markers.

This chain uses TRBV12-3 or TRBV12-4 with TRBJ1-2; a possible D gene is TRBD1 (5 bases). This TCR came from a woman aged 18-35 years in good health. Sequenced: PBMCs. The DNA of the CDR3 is TGTGCCAGCAGTTTAGAAAGGGGTGCCTATGGCTACACCTTC. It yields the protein CASSLERGAYGYTF.